This T cell receptor beta chain stems from a study of T cells in localized non-small cell lung cancer. The study, taken as a whole, reports: Paired adjacent lung recovered a median approximately 57 of the top 100 tumor clones. Since sequencing was restricted to only one region of the tumor, intratumor heterogeneity remains a possibility. Peak T cell clonality was found in uninvolved adjacent lung, exceeding tumor.

To note about this clone: No antigen is known for it.

V shed 4 bases, J shed 4 bases, and the junction held 2 bases outside the gene matches. The CDR3 runs to 13 residues. The germline gives CDR1 SQVTM, CDR2 ANQGSEA. TCRdb's copy holds only in-frame clones and misses some; the assay was immunoSEQ multiplex PCR. The data contain roughly 38,000 clones, about nine tenths of them singletons. The clonotype originates from a male donor aged 60 or over with stage II lung adenocarcinoma. The V and J genes are TRBV29-1 and TRBJ2-1; 9 bases are a match to TRBD1. The material was peripheral blood mononuclear cells, obtained before any cancer treatment. The CDR3 nucleotides are TGCAGCGTTGGACAGGGGGGGTACAATGAGCAGTTCTTC. Residues: CSVGQGGYNEQFF.